Detailed here is one TCR beta chain. This entry comes from a study of technical replicates of blood from a few donors. The table came from immunoSEQ multiplex PCR; TCRdb's copy has only in-frame clones and leaves some out. Of tens of thousands of clones in the sample, around 93% were seen once. CDR3 length equals 10 residues. The ends were cut back, 3 bases at V and 5 bases at J, with 3 bases in the middle. CDR1 is SGDLS and CDR2 is YYNGEE in the germline V gene. The genes are TRBV9 and TRBJ2-7; D not resolved. This sequence was found in a human donor in good health. The sequenced material came from T cells isolated from PBMCs. For the CDR3, the DNA is TGTGCCAGCAGCGCTCACGAGCAGTACTTC. It codes for CASSAHEQYF. The full variable domain, in which reference TRBV9 and TRBJ2-7 provide the parts outside the CDR3, is DSGVTQTPKHLITATGQRVTLRCSPRSGDLSVYWYQQSLDQGLQFLIQYYNGEERAKGNILERFSAQQFPDLHSELNLSSLELGDSALYFCASSAHEQYFGPGTRLTVT.